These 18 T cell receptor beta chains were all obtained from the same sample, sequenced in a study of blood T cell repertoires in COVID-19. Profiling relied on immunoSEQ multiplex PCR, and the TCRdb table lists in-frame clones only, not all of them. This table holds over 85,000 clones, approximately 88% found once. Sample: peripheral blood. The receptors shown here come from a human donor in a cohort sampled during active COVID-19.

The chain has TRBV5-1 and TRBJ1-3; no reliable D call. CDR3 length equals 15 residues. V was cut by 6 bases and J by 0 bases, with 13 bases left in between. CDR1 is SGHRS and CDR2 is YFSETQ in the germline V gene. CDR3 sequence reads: CASTSSGNSGNTIYF. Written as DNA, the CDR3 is TGCGCCAGCACCTCTTCGGGTAACTCTGGAAACACCATATATTTT. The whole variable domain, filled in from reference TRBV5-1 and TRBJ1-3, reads KAGVTQTPRYLIKTRGQQVTLSCSPISGHRSVSWYQQTPGQGLQFLFEYFSETQRNKGNFPGRFSGRQFSNSRSEMNVSTLELGDSALYLCASTSSGNSGNTIYFGEGSWLTVV.

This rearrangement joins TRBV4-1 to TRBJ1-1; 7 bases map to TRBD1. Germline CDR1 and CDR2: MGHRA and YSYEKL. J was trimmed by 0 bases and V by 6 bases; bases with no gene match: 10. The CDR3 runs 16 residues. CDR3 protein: CASSPRPGTVNTEAFF. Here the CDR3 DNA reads TGCGCCAGCAGTCCTAGGCCCGGGACAGTGAACACTGAAGCTTTCTTT.

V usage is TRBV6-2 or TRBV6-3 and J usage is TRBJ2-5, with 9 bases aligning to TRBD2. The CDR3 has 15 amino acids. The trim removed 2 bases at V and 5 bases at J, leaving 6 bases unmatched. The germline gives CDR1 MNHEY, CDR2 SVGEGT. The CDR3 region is CASSYLAGPEETQYF. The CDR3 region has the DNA TGTGCCAGCAGTTACCTAGCGGGGCCGGAGGAGACCCAGTACTTC.

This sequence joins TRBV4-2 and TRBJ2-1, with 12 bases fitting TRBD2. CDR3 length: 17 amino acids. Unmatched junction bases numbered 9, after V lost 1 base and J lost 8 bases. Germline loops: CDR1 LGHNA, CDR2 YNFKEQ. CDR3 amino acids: CASSQGELAGGIDEQFF. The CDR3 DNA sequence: TGTGCCAGCAGCCAAGGGGAGCTAGCGGGGGGGATAGATGAGCAGTTCTTC.

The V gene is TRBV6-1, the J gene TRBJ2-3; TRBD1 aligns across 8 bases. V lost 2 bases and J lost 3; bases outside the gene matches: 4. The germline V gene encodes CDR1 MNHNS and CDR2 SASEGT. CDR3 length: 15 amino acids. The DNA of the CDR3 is TGTGCCAGCAGTGAATACAGGGGGGTTACAGATACGCAGTATTTT. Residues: CASSEYRGVTDTQYF.

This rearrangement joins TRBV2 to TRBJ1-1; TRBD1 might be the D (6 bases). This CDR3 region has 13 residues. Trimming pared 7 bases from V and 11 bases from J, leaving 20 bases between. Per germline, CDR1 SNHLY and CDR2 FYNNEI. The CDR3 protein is CASTPNGGAGAFF. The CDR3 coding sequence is TGTGCCAGCACCCCCAATGGGGGCGCCGGGGCTTTCTTT.

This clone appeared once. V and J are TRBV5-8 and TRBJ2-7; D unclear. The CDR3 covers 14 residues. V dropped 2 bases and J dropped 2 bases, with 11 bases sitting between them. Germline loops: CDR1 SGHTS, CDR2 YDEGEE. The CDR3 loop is CASSLTVQTYEQYF. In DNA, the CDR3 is TGTGCCAGCAGCTTAACAGTGCAAACCTACGAGCAGTACTTC.

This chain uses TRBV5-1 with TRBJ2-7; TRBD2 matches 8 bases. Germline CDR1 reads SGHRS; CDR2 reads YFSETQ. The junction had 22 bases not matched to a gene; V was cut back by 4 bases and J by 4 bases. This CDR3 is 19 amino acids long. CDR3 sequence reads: CASSTRGGRAPSNHYEQYF. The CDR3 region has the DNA TGCGCCAGCAGCACTCGCGGGGGGCGGGCCCCATCAAATCATTACGAGCAGTACTTC.

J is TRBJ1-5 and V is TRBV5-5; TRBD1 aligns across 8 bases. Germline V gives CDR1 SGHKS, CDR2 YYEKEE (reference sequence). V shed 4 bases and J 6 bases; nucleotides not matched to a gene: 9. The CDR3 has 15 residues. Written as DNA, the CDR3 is TGTGCCAGCAGCCTCGGCGGGACAGGCGGTCAGCCCCAGCATTTT. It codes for CASSLGGTGGQPQHF.

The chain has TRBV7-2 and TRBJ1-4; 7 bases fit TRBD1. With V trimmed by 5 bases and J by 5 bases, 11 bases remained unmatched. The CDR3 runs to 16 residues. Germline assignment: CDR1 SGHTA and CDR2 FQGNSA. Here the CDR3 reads CASSPGSRGPNEKLFF. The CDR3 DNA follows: TGTGCCAGCAGCCCAGGGAGTAGGGGGCCCAATGAAAAACTGTTTTTT.

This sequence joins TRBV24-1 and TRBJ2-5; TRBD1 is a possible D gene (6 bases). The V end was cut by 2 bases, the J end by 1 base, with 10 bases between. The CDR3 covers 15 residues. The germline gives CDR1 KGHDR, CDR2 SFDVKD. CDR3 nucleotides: TGTGCCACCAGTGATTCGCAGGGGTTCCAAGAGACCCAGTACTTC. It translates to CATSDSQGFQETQYF.

The CDR3 coding sequence is TGTGCCAGCAGCGTAAACCCCGGCGGCGAGCAGTACTTC. It specifies CASSVNPGGEQYF. The chain joins TRBV9 to TRBJ2-7, with D uncertain. Germline CDR1 reads SGDLS; CDR2 reads YYNGEE. V was trimmed by 1 base and J by 6 bases, leaving 11 bases between them. The CDR3 contains 13 residues.

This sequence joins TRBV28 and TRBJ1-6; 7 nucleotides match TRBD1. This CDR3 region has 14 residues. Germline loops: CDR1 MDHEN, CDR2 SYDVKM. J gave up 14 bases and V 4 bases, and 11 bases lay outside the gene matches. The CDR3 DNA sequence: TGTGCCAGCAGTTCACTGGGCGGGGACAGATCCCTCCACTTT. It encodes CASSSLGGDRSLHF. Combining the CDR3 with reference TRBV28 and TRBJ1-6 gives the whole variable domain DVKVTQSSRYLVKRTGEKVFLECVQDMDHENMFWYRQDPGLGLRLIYFSYDVKMKEKGDIPEGYSVSREKKERFSLILESASTNQTSMYLCASSSLGGDRSLHFGNGTRLTVT.

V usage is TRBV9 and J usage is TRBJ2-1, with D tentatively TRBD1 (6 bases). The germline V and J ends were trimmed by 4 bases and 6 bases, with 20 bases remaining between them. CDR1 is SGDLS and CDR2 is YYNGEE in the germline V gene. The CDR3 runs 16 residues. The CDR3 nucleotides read TGTGCCAGCAGCCCCGGGACACCGGGGTACGCCAATGAGCAGTTCTTC. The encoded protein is CASSPGTPGYANEQFF.

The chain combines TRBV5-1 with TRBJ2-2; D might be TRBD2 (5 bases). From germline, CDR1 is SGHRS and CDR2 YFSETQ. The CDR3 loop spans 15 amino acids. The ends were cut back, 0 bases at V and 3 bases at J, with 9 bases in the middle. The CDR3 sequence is CASSLEPGDTGELFF. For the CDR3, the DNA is TGCGCCAGCAGCTTGGAACCCGGGGACACCGGGGAGCTGTTTTTT. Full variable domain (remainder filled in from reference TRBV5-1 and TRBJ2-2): KAGVTQTPRYLIKTRGQQVTLSCSPISGHRSVSWYQQTPGQGLQFLFEYFSETQRNKGNFPGRFSGRQFSNSRSEMNVSTLELGDSALYLCASSLEPGDTGELFFGEGSRLTVL.

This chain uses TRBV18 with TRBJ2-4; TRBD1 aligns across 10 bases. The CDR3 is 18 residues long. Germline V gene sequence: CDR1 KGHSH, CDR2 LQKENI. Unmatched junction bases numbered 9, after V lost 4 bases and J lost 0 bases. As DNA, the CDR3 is TGTGCCAGCTCACAGGGACAGGGGATGTTCCTAGCCAAAAACATTCAGTACTTC. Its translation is CASSQGQGMFLAKNIQYF.

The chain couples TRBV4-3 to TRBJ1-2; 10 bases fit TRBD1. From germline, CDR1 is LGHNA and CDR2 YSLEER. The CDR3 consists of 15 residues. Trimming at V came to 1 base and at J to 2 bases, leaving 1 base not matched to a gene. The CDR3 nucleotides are TGCGCCAGCAGCCAAGGGACAGGGGGAAACTATGGCTACACCTTC. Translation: CASSQGTGGNYGYTF.

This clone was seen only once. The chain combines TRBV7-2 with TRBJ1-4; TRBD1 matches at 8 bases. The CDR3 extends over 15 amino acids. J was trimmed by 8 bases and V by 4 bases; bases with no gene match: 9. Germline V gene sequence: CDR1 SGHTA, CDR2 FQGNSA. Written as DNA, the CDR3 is TGTGCCAGCAGCTCTCCGGGACAGGCGATCGAAAAACTGTTTTTT. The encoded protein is CASSSPGQAIEKLFF.